This is a list of T cell receptor beta chains from one sample in a study of vaccination and CD4 T cells after COVID-19. What these receptors recognize is not known. TCRdb re-called the PCR reads through MiXCR, storing one row per CDR3 protein. In the table there are roughly 12,000 distinct CDR3 sequences, about three fifths of which are singletons. The sequencing input was CD4+ T cells from blood, cultured in vitro. The receptors here all came from a human donor who had recovered from COVID-19. Both conserved end residues are part of each CDR3.

J gene: TRBJ2-5
V gene: TRBV24-1
CDR3 protein: CATSDTDGQQETQYF

J gene: TRBJ1-5
V gene: TRBV28
CDR3 protein: CASSDIGRLFQPQHF

J gene: TRBJ1-4
V gene: TRBV7-9
CDR3 protein: CASSSVRGHVLSEKLFF

J gene: TRBJ1-2
V gene: TRBV29-1
CDR3 protein: CSVVDGYTF

J gene: TRBJ1-5
V gene: TRBV4-2
CDR3 protein: CASSQDGDSSNQPQHF

J gene: TRBJ1-4
V gene: TRBV5-1
CDR3 protein: CASSPGGGERPEDEKLFF

J gene: TRBJ1-6
V gene: TRBV6-1
CDR3 protein: CASSEPGQGNSPPHF

J gene: TRBJ2-6
V gene: TRBV11-2
CDR3 protein: CASSLVGGGLPGANVLTF

J gene: TRBJ2-7
V gene: TRBV20-1
CDR3 protein: CSASPAYEQYF

J gene: TRBJ1-4
V gene: TRBV15
CDR3 protein: CATSRVFRSTTNEKLFF

J gene: TRBJ2-3
V gene: TRBV19
CDR3 protein: CASKAGGPADTQYF

J gene: TRBJ2-1
V gene: TRBV6-4
CDR3 protein: CASSDLAGGEYNEQFF

J gene: TRBJ2-3
V gene: TRBV27
CDR3 protein: CASSPPARTDTQYF

J gene: TRBJ1-5
V gene: TRBV29-1
CDR3 protein: CSVEMDRVGNQPQHF

J gene: TRBJ2-7
V gene: TRBV2
CDR3 protein: CASSRGQSEQYF

J gene: TRBJ2-7
V gene: TRBV2
CDR3 protein: CASRRLAGVGEQYF

J gene: TRBJ2-2
V gene: TRBV4-1
CDR3 protein: CASSQPDRGRGTGELFF

J gene: TRBJ2-3
V gene: TRBV11-3
CDR3 protein: CASSYSGGGTDTQYF

J gene: TRBJ2-3
V gene: TRBV11-1
CDR3 protein: CASSLGRWTSDTDTQYF

J gene: TRBJ2-5
V gene: TRBV2
CDR3 protein: CASSVLKEFQETQYF

J gene: TRBJ1-1
V gene: TRBV30
CDR3 protein: CAWSSQGMTEAFF

J gene: TRBJ2-1
V gene: TRBV27
CDR3 protein: CASSPFKAGALEQFF

J gene: TRBJ1-6
V gene: TRBV6-2/TRBV6-3
CDR3 protein: CASSYNRPRTATGGTPGNSPLHF

J gene: TRBJ2-3
V gene: TRBV7-6
CDR3 protein: CASSPAAGGIGADTQYF

J gene: TRBJ2-3
V gene: TRBV11-2
CDR3 protein: CASSLAVGQTDTQYF

J gene: TRBJ1-5
V gene: TRBV24-1
CDR3 protein: CATSLGNQPQHF

J gene: TRBJ1-2
V gene: TRBV20-1
CDR3 protein: CSASTGINGYTF

J gene: TRBJ2-5
V gene: TRBV5-1
CDR3 protein: CASSSTSGGGRETQYF